This T cell receptor beta chain was found in a study of T cell responses to AZD1222 COVID-19 vaccine. Study-wide findings and caveats: White British ancestry dominated among donors, who included more females, and clonal diversity was possibly underestimated. Across the whole spike, CD4 TCRs peaked at regions 160-218 and 743-854.

Only in-frame clones appear in the TCRdb table, and some are missing; sequencing was by immunoSEQ multiplex PCR. The sample contains 130,000 to 150,000 clones, approximately 90% of which appear only once. The CDR3 contains 13 residues. Germline CDR1 is KGHDR and CDR2 is SFDVKD. V was shortened by 5 bases and J by 7 bases, with 13 bases between the two germline ends. In regard to this clone: Its antigen remains unknown.

The chain has TRBV24-1 and TRBJ1-2; D not certain. This sample comprised peripheral blood, obtained on day 0 of AZD1222 vaccination. This TCR was recovered from an adult in good health. In DNA form, the CDR3 reads TGTGCCACCAGTGTAACCGGGATCAGTGGCTACACCTTC. Translating it yields CATSVTGISGYTF.